This TCR beta chain originates from a study of shared clonotypes between healthy human individuals. V was clipped by 0 bases and J by 4 bases, with 15 bases between them. The CDR3 length is 16 residues. Germline CDR1 is MGHRA and CDR2 is YSYEKL. TCRdb's table, derived via immunoSEQ multiplex PCR, lists solely in-frame clones and lacks some. This table has over 300,000 clones, roughly 84% appearing once. Sequencing used memory CD8+ T cells sorted from blood. Subset here: CD45RO+ cells pooled with CCR7-negative TemRA cells. This receptor was obtained from a man between 18 and 35 years old in good health. The chain is built from TRBV4-1 and TRBJ2-5, with D hard to call. Here the CDR3 reads CASSQDWVGSTETQYF. The CDR3, as DNA: TGCGCCAGCAGCCAAGATTGGGTAGGGTCAACAGAGACCCAGTACTTC.